This is a list of T cell receptor beta chains from one sample in a study of T-cell memory formation after mild COVID-19. A single record per CDR3 protein comes from TCRdb applying MiXCR to the 5' RACE reads. The sample has over 40,000 distinct CDR3 sequences, less than 15% seen once. The sample was PBMCs or a T cell subset sorted from them (not recorded which). All receptors derive from a man between 18 and 29 years old who had mild COVID-19 (a few samples of this study predate the infection). Cell type and time point are not known. Each CDR3 is given with its conserved first and last residue.

>TRBJ2-1|TRBV5-1
CASSISPGTPYNEQFF
>TRBJ2-3|TRBV5-1
CASSLGLAGVGTDTQYF
>TRBJ2-1|TRBV12-3/TRBV12-4
CASSFPSGNEQFF
>TRBJ2-2|TRBV11-2
CASSLAGGETGELFF
>TRBJ2-1|TRBV5-1
CASSTGTGVFYEQFF
>TRBJ1-2|TRBV2
CASRPGQGIARNYGYTF
>TRBJ2-7|TRBV6-5
CASSQPGPPYEQYF
>TRBJ1-1|TRBV2
CASTSGTGVTEAFF
>TRBJ2-5|TRBV3-1
CASSQTGRGGLETQYF
>TRBJ2-1|TRBV3-1
CASSQASGNEQFF
>TRBJ2-3|TRBV4-3
CASSQEPQDTDTQYF
>TRBJ1-1|TRBV6-5
CASSYFGPGETEAFF
>TRBJ2-4|TRBV19
CASSISRDSLGIQYF
>TRBJ2-3|TRBV20-1
CSAPGLADTQYF
>TRBJ1-5|TRBV5-8
CASSFPRGRGPQHF
>TRBJ1-6|TRBV9
CASSVVGDNSPLHF
>TRBJ2-7|TRBV7-2
CASSLGLTPTDPYEQYF
>TRBJ1-1|TRBV5-1
CASSLALGMQGNTEAFF
>TRBJ1-1|TRBV18
CASSPPDRGQTEAFF
>TRBJ2-3|TRBV28
CASSLSVGDTQYF
>TRBJ2-3|TRBV6-2/TRBV6-3
CASSSSPTDTQYF
>TRBJ1-1|TRBV7-8
CASSLRGITEAFF
>TRBJ2-7|TRBV20-1
CSARGGYEQYF
>TRBJ1-2|TRBV7-9
CASSSSADYGYTF
>TRBJ1-1|TRBV6-5
CACSYRGTAGSEAFF
>TRBJ2-5|TRBV5-1
CASSFLAGGPGETQYF
>TRBJ2-2|TRBV6-5
CASSYRSGTAAGELFF
>TRBJ2-3|TRBV5-1
CASSPWGGADTQYF
>TRBJ2-5|TRBV5-1
CASSPGVETQYF
>TRBJ2-3|TRBV4-3
CASSHGLAGEGGDTQYF
>TRBJ2-5|TRBV7-6
CASTPWAGQETQYF
>TRBJ2-7|TRBV2
CASNGGEQYF
>TRBJ2-2|TRBV29-1
CSVGRGNSGELFF
>TRBJ2-5|TRBV4-1
CASSQEGRRLETQYF
>TRBJ1-2|TRBV18
CASSPGGAGGYTF
>TRBJ2-1|TRBV6-9
CASRLYWAGGLEQFF
>TRBJ2-2|TRBV5-1
CASKSGSSGNTGELFF
>TRBJ2-7|TRBV4-3
CASSLQDKGLYEQYF
>TRBJ2-5|TRBV20-1
CSARTASGVWETQYF
>TRBJ1-1|TRBV6-5
CASSRDSWAEAFF
>TRBJ2-5|TRBV5-1
CASSLAANSQETQYF
>TRBJ2-1|TRBV9
CASSVAGTSYEQFF
>TRBJ2-1|TRBV5-1
CASSFGGDNEQFF